This T cell receptor beta chain was profiled in a study of blood T cell repertoires in COVID-19. Assay used: immunoSEQ multiplex PCR; TCRdb lists only in-frame clones, some missing. The data contain about 100,000 clones, around four fifths of them singletons. CDR3 length: 16 amino acids. In germline, CDR1 is LGHNA, CDR2 YNFKEQ. V lost 4 bases, J lost 5 bases, and 13 bases stayed unmatched. The sample consisted of peripheral blood. This receptor was taken from a woman between 65 and 79 years old with acute or convalescent COVID-19. The J gene is TRBJ2-5, the V gene TRBV4-2; TRBD2 matches at 7 bases. The CDR3 sequence: CASSLDQAGPGETQYF. CDR3 DNA sequence: TGTGCCAGCAGCCTTGATCAAGCGGGGCCTGGGGAGACCCAGTACTTC.